This T cell receptor beta chain was retrieved from a study of identical twins. This clonotype was observed a few times. All of the donors were Caucasians in good health. A universal primer site came from template switching; cDNA carried unique molecular identifiers. TCRdb passed the 5' RACE reads through MiXCR, listing each CDR3 protein once. The table lists approximately 500,000 distinct CDR3 sequences, approximately 16% of them singletons. The germline V gene has CDR1 SGHTA and CDR2 FQGNSA. Trimming took 3 bases from V and 2 from J; bases not matched to a gene: 4. The CDR3 contains 15 residues. This sample also appeared in a second study, on yellow fever vaccine responses in identical twins.

This clonotype was obtained from a young woman in good health. The J gene is TRBJ2-1, the V gene TRBV7-2; the match to TRBD2 covers 7 bases. Material for sequencing was CD4+ T cells sorted from blood. The CDR3 coding sequence is TGTGCCAGCAGCTTCGGAGCGGGAACCTACAATGAGCAGTTCTTC. Translation: CASSFGAGTYNEQFF.